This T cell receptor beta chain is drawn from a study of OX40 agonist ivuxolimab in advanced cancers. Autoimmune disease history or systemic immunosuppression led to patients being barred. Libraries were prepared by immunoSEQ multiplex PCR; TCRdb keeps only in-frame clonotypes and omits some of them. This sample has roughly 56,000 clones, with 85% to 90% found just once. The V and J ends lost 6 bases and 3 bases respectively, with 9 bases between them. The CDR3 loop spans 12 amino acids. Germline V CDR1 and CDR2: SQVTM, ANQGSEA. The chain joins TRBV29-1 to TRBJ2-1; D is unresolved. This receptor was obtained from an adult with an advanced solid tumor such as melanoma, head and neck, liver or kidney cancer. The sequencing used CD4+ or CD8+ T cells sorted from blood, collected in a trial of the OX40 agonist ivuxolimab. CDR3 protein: CSVRLLYNEQFF. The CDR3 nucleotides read TGCAGCGTCCGACTGCTCTACAATGAGCAGTTCTTC.